These T cell receptor beta chains were read from a single sample in a study of blood T cell repertoires in COVID-19. Only in-frame clones appear in the TCRdb table, and some are missing; sequencing was by immunoSEQ multiplex PCR. The sample includes 390,000 or so clones, 75% to 90% of them seen just once. The sample was PBMCs or T cells enriched from blood (not recorded which). The receptors derive from a man aged 18 to 30 who had recovered from COVID-19. Both conserved end residues are part of each CDR3. Each record gives: D gene, V gene, J gene, clone size, CDR3 protein, CDR3 DNA. A D gene is named only where the DNA matches it firmly. The size entry is marked missing in some rows and otherwise reads once, few, many or a size class.

d_gene: .
v_gene: TRBV7-2
j_gene: TRBJ1-5
abundance: .
CDR3aa: CASSAGRSNQPQHF
CDR3nt: TGTGCCAGCAGCGCGGGACGGAGCAATCAGCCCCAGCATTTT

d_gene: .
v_gene: TRBV19
j_gene: TRBJ2-5
abundance: .
CDR3aa: CASSRTGRGQETQYF
CDR3nt: TGTGCCAGTAGTCGGACAGGGAGGGGACAAGAGACCCAGTACTTC

d_gene: TRBD1
v_gene: TRBV3-1/TRBV3-2
j_gene: TRBJ1-2
abundance: .
CDR3aa: CASSQWTGEGYTF
CDR3nt: TGTGCCAGCAGCCAGTGGACAGGGGAGGGCTACACCTTC

d_gene: TRBD2
v_gene: TRBV5-4
j_gene: TRBJ2-5
abundance: .
CDR3aa: CASSLGGSGRATETQYF
CDR3nt: TGTGCCAGCAGCTTGGGCGGTAGCGGGAGGGCCACGGAGACCCAGTACTTC

d_gene: .
v_gene: TRBV11-2
j_gene: TRBJ2-1
abundance: .
CDR3aa: CASRVSGAVYNEQFF
CDR3nt: TGTGCCAGCAGGGTTAGTGGGGCCGTTTACAATGAGCAGTTCTTC

d_gene: TRBD1
v_gene: TRBV6-5
j_gene: TRBJ2-7
abundance: .
CDR3aa: CASRTAGGYEQYF
CDR3nt: TGTGCCAGCAGGACTGCAGGGGGCTACGAGCAGTACTTC

d_gene: .
v_gene: TRBV7-9
j_gene: TRBJ2-1
abundance: .
CDR3aa: CASSPGSYNEQFF
CDR3nt: TGTGCCAGCAGCCCCGGCTCCTACAATGAGCAGTTCTTC

d_gene: .
v_gene: TRBV7-9
j_gene: TRBJ2-7
abundance: .
CDR3aa: CASSLSSHEQYF
CDR3nt: TGTGCCAGCAGCTTAAGCTCCCACGAGCAGTACTTC

d_gene: TRBD1
v_gene: TRBV6-5
j_gene: TRBJ2-7
abundance: .
CDR3aa: CASSYSGQGAREQYF
CDR3nt: TGTGCCAGCAGTTACTCGGGACAGGGGGCGAGGGAGCAGTACTTC

d_gene: TRBD1
v_gene: TRBV2
j_gene: TRBJ1-2
abundance: .
CDR3aa: CASSGTGQGGYTF
CDR3nt: TGTGCCAGCAGTGGGACCGGACAGGGAGGCTACACCTTC

d_gene: TRBD1
v_gene: TRBV10-3
j_gene: TRBJ1-4
abundance: .
CDR3aa: CAISEKRTGDFEKLFF
CDR3nt: TGTGCCATCAGTGAGAAGCGGACAGGGGACTTTGAAAAACTGTTTTTT

d_gene: .
v_gene: TRBV3-1/TRBV3-2
j_gene: TRBJ2-5
abundance: .
CDR3aa: CASSQRGMETQYF
CDR3nt: TGTGCCAGCAGTCAGAGAGGGATGGAGACCCAGTACTTC

d_gene: .
v_gene: TRBV7-9
j_gene: TRBJ1-1
abundance: .
CDR3aa: CATVKDSSNTEAFF
CDR3nt: TGTGCCACCGTTAAGGACAGTTCGAACACTGAAGCTTTCTTT

d_gene: TRBD1
v_gene: TRBV27
j_gene: TRBJ1-3
abundance: .
CDR3aa: CASSPDRDSGNTIYF
CDR3nt: TGTGCCAGCAGTCCGGACAGGGACTCTGGAAACACCATATATTTT

d_gene: .
v_gene: TRBV9
j_gene: TRBJ1-6
abundance: .
CDR3aa: CASSAAGTGREPLHF
CDR3nt: TGTGCCAGCAGCGCCGCCGGGACGGGGAGGGAACCCCTCCACTTT

d_gene: .
v_gene: TRBV7-3
j_gene: TRBJ1-1
abundance: .
CDR3aa: CASSLGQGSRAFF
CDR3nt: TGTGCCAGCAGCTTAGGCCAGGGATCGAGAGCTTTCTTT

d_gene: .
v_gene: TRBV7-9
j_gene: TRBJ1-2
abundance: .
CDR3aa: CASTPVYGYTF
CDR3nt: TGTGCCAGCACCCCTGTCTATGGCTACACCTTC

d_gene: .
v_gene: TRBV12-3/TRBV12-4
j_gene: TRBJ2-1
abundance: .
CDR3aa: CASSRIEREQFF
CDR3nt: TGTGCCAGCAGTCGCATCGAGCGCGAGCAGTTCTTC

d_gene: TRBD1
v_gene: TRBV5-1
j_gene: TRBJ2-5
abundance: .
CDR3aa: CASSFYQGAMGETQYF
CDR3nt: TGCGCCAGCAGCTTCTATCAGGGGGCTATGGGTGAGACCCAGTACTTC

d_gene: .
v_gene: TRBV7-2
j_gene: TRBJ1-1
abundance: .
CDR3aa: CASSRQRMNTEAFF
CDR3nt: TGTGCCAGCAGTCGACAGAGAATGAACACTGAAGCTTTCTTT

d_gene: TRBD2
v_gene: TRBV6-2/TRBV6-3
j_gene: TRBJ2-5
abundance: .
CDR3aa: CASSFLTSGQETQYF
CDR3nt: TGTGCCAGCAGTTTCCTGACTAGCGGGCAAGAGACCCAGTACTTC

d_gene: TRBD2
v_gene: TRBV18
j_gene: TRBJ2-3
abundance: .
CDR3aa: CASSPPGLAGDTQYF
CDR3nt: TGTGCCAGCTCACCGCCGGGACTAGCGGGAGATACGCAGTATTTT

d_gene: .
v_gene: TRBV2
j_gene: TRBJ1-2
abundance: .
CDR3aa: CASSDSLGANYGYTF
CDR3nt: TGTGCCAGCAGTGATTCGTTAGGGGCGAACTATGGCTACACCTTC

d_gene: TRBD1
v_gene: TRBV6-1
j_gene: TRBJ1-1
abundance: .
CDR3aa: CASSDTYRGEAFF
CDR3nt: TGTGCCAGCAGTGATACTTACAGGGGCGAAGCTTTCTTT

d_gene: .
v_gene: TRBV7-8
j_gene: TRBJ1-6
abundance: .
CDR3aa: CASSPLPESSYNSPLHF
CDR3nt: TGTGCCAGCAGTCCCCTCCCCGAGAGCTCCTATAATTCACCCCTCCACTTT

d_gene: .
v_gene: TRBV29-1
j_gene: TRBJ1-6
abundance: .
CDR3aa: CSVGTHENSPLHF
CDR3nt: TGCAGCGTTGGGACTCACGAAAATTCACCCCTCCACTTT

d_gene: .
v_gene: TRBV7-2
j_gene: TRBJ2-3
abundance: .
CDR3aa: CASSLVPPEGTQYF
CDR3nt: TGTGCCAGCAGCTTAGTCCCTCCCGAGGGTACGCAGTATTTT

d_gene: .
v_gene: TRBV12-3/TRBV12-4
j_gene: TRBJ1-2
abundance: .
CDR3aa: CASSFAGARGYTF
CDR3nt: TGTGCCAGCAGTTTTGCAGGGGCGCGGGGCTACACCTTC

d_gene: TRBD1
v_gene: TRBV19
j_gene: TRBJ2-7
abundance: .
CDR3aa: CASSIDHPRGGPYEQYF
CDR3nt: TGTGCCAGTAGTATAGATCATCCCCGAGGGGGCCCCTACGAGCAGTACTTC

d_gene: TRBD1
v_gene: TRBV19
j_gene: TRBJ1-4
abundance: .
CDR3aa: CASSWTGGGEKLFF
CDR3nt: TGTGCCAGTAGTTGGACAGGGGGTGGTGAAAAACTGTTTTTT

d_gene: TRBD1
v_gene: TRBV6-2/TRBV6-3
j_gene: TRBJ2-5
abundance: few
CDR3aa: CASSTPRDRGETQYF
CDR3nt: TGTGCCAGCAGTACCCCCCGGGACAGGGGAGAGACCCAGTACTTC

d_gene: .
v_gene: TRBV29-1
j_gene: TRBJ1-1
abundance: .
CDR3aa: CSVIQGRTEAFF
CDR3nt: TGCAGCGTGATTCAGGGGCGCACTGAAGCTTTCTTT

d_gene: TRBD2
v_gene: TRBV4-1
j_gene: TRBJ2-7
abundance: .
CDR3aa: CASSQAASGSYEQYF
CDR3nt: TGCGCCAGCAGCCAAGCGGCTAGCGGGAGCTACGAGCAGTACTTC

d_gene: TRBD1
v_gene: TRBV7-2
j_gene: TRBJ1-2
abundance: .
CDR3aa: CASSLGRDRAYFSGYTF
CDR3nt: TGTGCCAGCAGCTTAGGCCGGGACAGGGCCTACTTCTCTGGCTACACCTTC

d_gene: TRBD2
v_gene: TRBV10-3
j_gene: TRBJ2-7
abundance: .
CDR3aa: CAISDLASGSSYEQYF
CDR3nt: TGTGCCATCAGTGACTTGGCTAGCGGGAGCTCCTACGAGCAGTACTTC

d_gene: TRBD2
v_gene: TRBV5-5
j_gene: TRBJ2-3
abundance: .
CDR3aa: CASSLKLAGGADTQYF
CDR3nt: TGTGCCAGCAGCCTGAAACTAGCGGGGGGAGCAGATACGCAGTATTTT

d_gene: .
v_gene: TRBV19
j_gene: TRBJ1-4
abundance: once
CDR3aa: CASSTYTGNEKLFF
CDR3nt: TGTGCCAGTAGTACTTACACAGGGAATGAAAAACTGTTTTTT

d_gene: .
v_gene: TRBV14
j_gene: TRBJ1-1
abundance: .
CDR3aa: CASSQDPGVITEAFF
CDR3nt: TGTGCCAGCAGCCAAGACCCGGGGGTGATAACTGAAGCTTTCTTT